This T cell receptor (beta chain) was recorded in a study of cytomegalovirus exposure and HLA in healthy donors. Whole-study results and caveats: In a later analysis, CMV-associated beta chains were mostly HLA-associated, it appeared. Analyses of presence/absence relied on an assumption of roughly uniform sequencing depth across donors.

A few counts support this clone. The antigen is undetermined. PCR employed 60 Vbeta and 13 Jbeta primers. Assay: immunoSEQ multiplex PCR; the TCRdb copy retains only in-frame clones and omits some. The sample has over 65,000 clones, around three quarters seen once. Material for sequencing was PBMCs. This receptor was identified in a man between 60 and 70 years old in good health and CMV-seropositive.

In DNA form, the CDR3 reads TGCAGCGGGACCGGACAGGGCGCTGGAAACACCATATATTTT. This gives the protein CSGTGQGAGNTIYF. The chain links TRBV29-1 to TRBJ1-3; 8 bases align to TRBD1. Germline CDR1 is SQVTM and CDR2 is ANQGSEA. CDR3 length equals 14 residues. V dropped 7 bases and J dropped 2; count of bases not matched to a gene: 7.